A selection of T cell receptor beta chains follows, all from one sample in a study of blood T cell repertoires in COVID-19. The table came from immunoSEQ multiplex PCR; TCRdb's copy has only in-frame clones and leaves some out. The sample comprises about 170,000 clones, around nine tenths of which are singletons, and roughly 2.5% rests with the top ten. Sequencing was done on a sample of peripheral blood. Source of these receptors: an elderly woman with COVID-19, enrolled during active disease. CDR3s include the opening cysteine and the closing phenylalanine or tryptophan. The order of the fields is CDR3 length, V gene, D gene, J gene, clone size, CDR3 protein, CDR3 DNA. The D gene is left open where the match is weak. The size entry is marked missing in some rows and otherwise reads once, few, many or a size class.

15	TRBV24-1	NA	TRBJ2-3	NA	CASAARGSGTDTQYF	TGTGCCTCTGCGGCCAGGGGCAGTGGAACAGATACGCAGTATTTT
13	TRBV5-4	NA	TRBJ2-3	NA	CASRIQGTDTQYF	TGTGCCAGCAGGATTCAGGGAACAGATACGCAGTATTTT
16	TRBV4-2	NA	TRBJ1-6	NA	CASSQGGGRDSSPLHF	TGTGCCAGCAGCCAAGGGGGCGGCAGGGATTCGTCACCCCTCCACTTT
16	TRBV19	TRBD1	TRBJ2-2	once	CASSARGTGLTGELFF	TGTGCCAGTAGTGCCCGGGGGACAGGGCTCACCGGGGAGCTGTTTTTT
15	TRBV24-1	NA	TRBJ2-1	NA	CATSNRESSYNEQFF	TGTGCCACCAGTAATCGGGAGAGCTCCTACAATGAGCAGTTCTTC
12	TRBV28	NA	TRBJ1-2	NA	CASSLSNYGYTF	TGTGCCAGCAGTTTGTCGAACTATGGCTACACCTTC
15	TRBV10-3	NA	TRBJ1-3	NA	CAISDVAGAGNTIYF	TGTGCCATCAGTGATGTCGCAGGCGCCGGAAACACCATATATTTT
16	TRBV7-2	TRBD1	TRBJ2-6	NA	CASSLRGGAGANVLTF	TGTGCCAGCAGCTTGAGAGGGGGCGCTGGGGCCAACGTCCTGACTTTC
15	TRBV19	NA	TRBJ2-2	NA	CASSTLAGQAGELFF	TGTGCCAGTAGTACTTTAGCCGGACAAGCCGGGGAGCTGTTTTTT
18	TRBV9	TRBD2	TRBJ2-1	NA	CASSPRPTSGESYNEQFF	TGTGCCAGCAGCCCGCGGCCGACTAGCGGGGAAAGCTACAATGAGCAGTTCTTC
11	TRBV6-2/TRBV6-3	NA	TRBJ2-7	NA	CASSNTGEQYF	TGTGCCAGCAGTAACACCGGGGAGCAGTACTTC
14	TRBV4-3	NA	TRBJ1-2	NA	CASSHNWGGYSYTF	TGCGCCAGCAGCCATAATTGGGGGGGCTACAGCTACACCTTC
16	TRBV27	NA	TRBJ1-2	NA	CASSNNPGAPSHGYTF	TGTGCCAGCTCGAACAACCCAGGGGCCCCTTCCCATGGCTACACCTTC
14	TRBV15	NA	TRBJ1-2	many	CATSRDTGSYGYTF	TGTGCCACCAGCAGAGACACAGGGAGCTATGGCTACACCTTC
15	TRBV18	NA	TRBJ1-5	NA	CASSPDRVSNQPQHF	TGTGCCAGCTCACCCGACAGAGTTAGCAATCAGCCCCAGCATTTT
13	TRBV6-1	TRBD1	TRBJ1-2	NA	CASSETGGVGYTF	TGTGCCAGCAGTGAGACAGGGGGCGTCGGCTACACCTTC
15	TRBV4-3	NA	TRBJ1-2	once	CASSQQTPGDYGYTF	TGCGCCAGCAGCCAGCAAACCCCAGGGGACTATGGCTACACCTTC
16	TRBV10-3	TRBD1	TRBJ2-2	NA	CAITSSIDRGAGELFF	TGTGCCATCACCAGTAGCATTGACAGGGGAGCCGGGGAGCTGTTTTTT
15	TRBV4-2	NA	TRBJ1-3	NA	CASSPGRGTGNTIYF	TGTGCCAGCAGCCCAGGAAGGGGGACAGGAAACACCATATATTTT
17	TRBV5-1	TRBD2	TRBJ2-3	NA	CASSPLTSGGSTDTQYF	TGCGCCAGCAGCCCACTGACTAGCGGAGGAAGCACAGATACGCAGTATTTT
16	TRBV28	NA	TRBJ2-1	NA	CASSLNPQGGYIEQFF	TGTGCCAGCAGTTTAAACCCGCAAGGAGGGTACATTGAGCAGTTCTTC
16	TRBV6-5	NA	TRBJ2-7	few	CASSYSGIGGWGEQYF	TGTGCCAGCAGTTACTCTGGGATTGGAGGATGGGGCGAGCAGTACTTC
13	TRBV28	NA	TRBJ2-3	NA	CASSLSYGDTQYF	TGTGCCAGCAGTTTATCCTACGGGGATACGCAGTATTTT
15	TRBV12-5	TRBD2	TRBJ2-1	NA	CASALSGSAYNEQFF	TGTGCTAGTGCCCTCAGCGGGAGCGCCTACAATGAGCAGTTCTTC
17	TRBV7-9	TRBD1	TRBJ2-5	NA	CASSFITPGQKQETQYF	TGTGCCAGCAGCTTCATAACTCCGGGACAGAAGCAAGAGACCCAGTACTTC
15	TRBV9	NA	TRBJ2-3	NA	CASSVGALPTDRQYF	TGTGCCAGCAGCGTAGGGGCGTTGCCCACAGATAGGCAGTATTTT
16	TRBV4-2	TRBD1	TRBJ1-1	NA	CASSQEFGTGRDEAFF	TGTGCCAGCAGCCAGGAATTTGGGACAGGGAGGGATGAAGCTTTCTTT
16	TRBV7-2	TRBD2	TRBJ2-1	NA	CASSLSSGRPYNEQFF	TGTGCCAGCAGCTTATCTAGCGGGAGGCCTTACAATGAGCAGTTCTTC